These T cell receptor beta chains were read from a single sample in a study of OX40 agonist ivuxolimab in advanced cancers. Profiled with immunoSEQ multiplex PCR; TCRdb holds only in-frame clones, not every one. Of approximately 70,000 clones in the sample, roughly 90% were seen once. The sequenced sample was CD4+ or CD8+ T cells sorted from blood, obtained in a trial of the OX40 agonist ivuxolimab. Source of these receptors: an adult with an advanced solid tumor such as melanoma, head and neck, liver or kidney cancer. Both conserved end residues are part of each CDR3. A D gene is named only where the DNA matches it firmly. Not every row has a clone size; where given, it reads once, few, many or a size class.

v_gene,len,abundance,j_gene,d_gene,CDR3aa,CDR3nt
TRBV9,14,-,TRBJ2-5,-,CASSVRPPPETQYF,TGTGCCAGCAGCGTACGACCCCCTCCGGAGACCCAGTACTTC
TRBV6-5,12,-,TRBJ2-7,-,CASSSGAGGQYF,TGTGCCAGCAGCTCAGGGGCCGGAGGGCAGTACTTC
TRBV10-1,13,-,TRBJ2-7,TRBD1,CASSADRTGGQYF,TGCGCCAGCAGTGCCGACAGGACAGGGGGGCAGTACTTC
TRBV7-9,15,-,TRBJ2-7,-,CASSPQTSGNYEQYF,TGTGCCAGCAGTCCCCAGACATCGGGGAACTACGAGCAGTACTTC
TRBV30,13,-,TRBJ1-4,-,CAWSIQGNEKLFF,TGTGCCTGGAGTATCCAGGGTAATGAAAAACTGTTTTTT
TRBV12-5,17,-,TRBJ2-7,TRBD1,CASGLASGTGGSYEQYF,TGTGCTAGTGGTTTGGCTTCCGGGACAGGGGGCAGCTACGAGCAGTACTTC
TRBV6-6,11,-,TRBJ2-7,-,CASSSLSEQYF,TGTGCCAGCAGTTCTTTGTCCGAGCAGTACTTC
TRBV11-3,16,-,TRBJ2-5,TRBD1,CASRSDREGTGETQYF,TGTGCCAGCAGATCGGACAGGGAAGGGACCGGGGAGACCCAGTACTTC
TRBV7-9,16,-,TRBJ2-7,TRBD2,CASSRFGLAVSYEQYF,TGTGCCAGCAGCCGCTTCGGGCTAGCGGTATCCTACGAGCAGTACTTC
TRBV6-5,14,-,TRBJ1-2,TRBD1,CASSPWTGEHGYTF,TGTGCCAGCAGTCCTTGGACAGGGGAGCATGGCTACACCTTC
TRBV5-4,14,few,TRBJ2-5,-,CARQAIGLLETQYF,TGTGCCAGGCAGGCGATCGGATTGTTGGAGACCCAGTACTTC
TRBV11-3,13,-,TRBJ1-4,-,CASGFVRNEKLFF,TGTGCCAGCGGCTTTGTCCGTAATGAAAAACTGTTTTTT
TRBV7-2,14,-,TRBJ1-5,-,CASSFVGANQPQHF,TGTGCCAGCAGCTTCGTTGGAGCGAATCAGCCCCAGCATTTT
TRBV7-9,14,-,TRBJ1-2,-,CASSPDSANYGYTF,TGTGCCAGCAGCCCCGACAGTGCTAACTATGGCTACACCTTC
TRBV28,15,-,TRBJ1-5,TRBD1,CASSRTGESNQPQHF,TGTGCCAGCAGTCGGACAGGGGAAAGCAATCAGCCCCAGCATTTT
TRBV19,13,-,TRBJ2-3,TRBD2,CATQAGGPDTQYF,TGTGCCACCCAAGCGGGAGGCCCAGATACGCAGTATTTT
TRBV28,13,-,TRBJ1-1,-,CASRSGDNTEAFF,TGTGCCAGCAGATCGGGAGATAACACTGAAGCTTTCTTT
TRBV27,14,-,TRBJ2-7,-,CASSNRGGTYEQYF,TGTGCCAGCAGTAACAGGGGGGGGACCTACGAGCAGTACTTC
TRBV5-1,16,-,TRBJ2-7,TRBD1,CASSFRDRGSGREQYF,TGCGCCAGCAGCTTCCGGGACAGGGGGTCCGGTCGCGAGCAGTACTTC
TRBV5-4,16,-,TRBJ2-3,TRBD2,CASSLDGTSKLDTQYF,TGTGCCAGCAGCTTAGACGGGACTAGTAAATTAGATACGCAGTATTTT
TRBV5-1,15,-,TRBJ2-1,TRBD2,CASSLAASGTRGPFF,TGCGCCAGCAGCTTGGCGGCTAGCGGGACCCGGGGCCCGTTCTTC
TRBV6-5,15,-,TRBJ2-7,TRBD1,CAGRRPGTGLYEQYF,TGTGCCGGCAGGAGACCCGGGACAGGGCTCTACGAGCAGTACTTC
TRBV21-1,15,-,TRBJ1-2,-,CASSSLRGPSYGYTF,TGTGCCAGCAGCTCACTTAGGGGGCCTAGCTATGGCTACACCTTC
TRBV19,14,-,TRBJ1-5,-,CASREGRGNQPQHF,TGTGCCAGTAGGGAGGGTCGGGGCAATCAGCCCCAGCATTTT
TRBV7-2,13,-,TRBJ2-5,-,CASSFPTSETQYF,TGTGCCAGCAGTTTTCCCACATCTGAGACCCAGTACTTC
TRBV18,14,-,TRBJ2-7,TRBD2,CASSPFREVDEQYF,TGTGCCAGCTCACCTTTCCGGGAGGTTGACGAGCAGTACTTC
TRBV27,14,-,TRBJ1-2,TRBD1,CASSNRGRGYGYTF,TGTGCCAGCAGTAACAGGGGTCGGGGCTATGGCTACACCTTC
TRBV4-2,16,once,TRBJ1-4,TRBD1,CASSHPRTGLHEKLFF,TGTGCCAGCAGCCACCCCAGGACAGGTCTCCATGAAAAACTGTTTTTT
TRBV15,18,-,TRBJ1-1,-,CATSRGVWGGGMNTEAFF,TGTGCCACCAGCAGAGGGGTCTGGGGGGGAGGCATGAACACTGAAGCTTTCTTT
TRBV27,13,-,TRBJ2-1,-,CASNWGEGNEQFF,TGTGCCAGCAATTGGGGAGAAGGCAATGAGCAGTTCTTC
TRBV5-6,15,-,TRBJ2-7,TRBD1,CASSSIRQGRYEQYF,TGTGCCAGCAGCTCGATAAGACAGGGTCGATACGAGCAGTACTTC
TRBV7-2,16,-,TRBJ2-3,TRBD2,CASSLVAGAGTDTQYF,TGTGCCAGCAGCTTAGTAGCGGGGGCGGGCACAGATACGCAGTATTTT
TRBV19,15,-,TRBJ2-2,-,CASSLSGENTGELFF,TGTGCCAGTAGTCTGTCAGGGGAAAACACCGGGGAGCTGTTTTTT
TRBV14,16,few,TRBJ2-7,TRBD1,CASSSPRQGRTYEQYF,TGTGCCAGCAGCTCCCCTCGACAGGGGCGGACCTACGAGCAGTACTTC
TRBV7-9,15,-,TRBJ2-2,TRBD2,CASSPRRGGSGELFF,TGTGCCAGCAGTCCAAGGCGGGGGGGCTCCGGGGAGCTGTTTTTT
TRBV19,14,-,TRBJ1-4,TRBD1,CASSTQGAGEKLFF,TGTGCCAGTAGTACACAGGGGGCTGGTGAAAAACTGTTTTTT
TRBV7-2,12,-,TRBJ2-7,-,CASSLFSYEQYF,TGTGCCAGCAGCTTATTTTCCTACGAGCAGTACTTC
TRBV30,12,-,TRBJ1-6,TRBD1,CAWSGTDSPLHF,TGTGCCTGGTCTGGGACAGATTCACCCCTCCACTTT
TRBV28,15,-,TRBJ1-6,-,CASSQGVGSNSPLHF,TGTGCCAGCAGCCAAGGGGTAGGGAGCAATTCACCCCTCCACTTT
TRBV4-2,14,few,TRBJ2-1,-,CASSQDLSGNEQFF,TGTGCCAGCAGCCAAGATCTGAGCGGTAATGAGCAGTTCTTC
TRBV5-4,14,-,TRBJ2-5,-,CASSLAQGTETQYF,TGTGCCAGCAGCTTGGCGCAGGGAACGGAGACCCAGTACTTC
TRBV5-4,12,-,TRBJ1-2,-,CASSFPSYGYTF,TGTGCCAGCAGCTTCCCAAGCTATGGCTACACCTTC
TRBV7-3,17,-,TRBJ2-5,TRBD1,CASSLGDRGIGRETQYF,TGTGCCAGCAGCTTAGGGGACAGGGGGATAGGAAGAGAGACCCAGTACTTC
TRBV7-2,19,-,TRBJ2-7,TRBD2,CASSLYSTGGSSFSYEQYF,TGTGCCAGCAGCTTATATTCGACGGGAGGGTCCTCTTTCTCCTACGAGCAGTACTTC
TRBV6-1,13,-,TRBJ1-2,-,CASSPGDGGGYTF,TGTGCCAGCAGCCCGGGGGACGGGGGGGGCTACACCTTC